This T cell receptor (beta chain) appears in the sequencing data of a study of Graves' ophthalmopathy and Graves' hyperthyroidism. Notes on this clonotype: Its antigen remains unknown.

V gave up 6 bases and J gave up 3 bases; unmatched junction bases: 3. The CDR3 runs 13 residues. Germline V gene sequence: CDR1 LGHDT, CDR2 YNNKEL (reference sequence). None of the included patients had other autoimmune diseases, uncontrolled infections, pregnancy or lactation, as these led to exclusion. The authors used Ficoll-Paque density gradient centrifugation to separate PBMCs. The input was approximately 9.3 ml of fresh peripheral blood. Study outcomes and limitations: The authors also found most expanded thyroid clonotypes above 0.001 frequency in blood. A 13-signature model separated ophthalmopathy from stable hyperthyroidism, around 90% sensitivity, approximately 84% specificity.

Using RNA transcripts, the TCR beta CDR3 regions were amplified. Investigators did first-round RT-PCR with HTBI primers, then second-round multiplex PCR. TCRdb recomputed calls from the multiplex PCR reads with MiXCR, one row per CDR3 protein. The sample records a few hundred thousand distinct CDR3 sequences, approximately 20% being singletons. This receptor was taken from a young woman with Graves' ophthalmopathy. The genes are TRBV3-1 and TRBJ2-7; 9 positions agree with TRBD1. The sequencing input was peripheral blood. CDR3 region: CASRQTGGYEQYF. For the CDR3, the DNA is TGTGCCAGCAGACAGACAGGGGGCTACGAGCAGTACTTC.